This TCR beta chain was sequenced in a study of T cell responses to AZD1222 COVID-19 vaccine. Overall study: Pooled samples include second doses given at about 4 or 12 weeks.

Sequencing was performed with immunoSEQ multiplex PCR; in TCRdb, only in-frame clones are kept and a portion is missing. This sample has fewer than 130,000 clones, with around 94% found just once. This clone appeared a single time. Its antigen is not known. Whole-study findings and limits: Reports indicate that nearly half of spike-specific TCRs are directed at unmutated variant regions.

Trimming stripped 2 bases from V and 2 bases from J, with 11 bases between. The germline CDR1 and CDR2 sequences are SGHKS and YYEKEE (reference sequence). CDR3 length equals 14 residues. Here the sequenced sample was peripheral blood, taken on day 0 of AZD1222 vaccination. The chain has TRBV5-5 and TRBJ2-7; D is perhaps TRBD1 or TRBD2 (5 bases each). This clonotype was sampled from an adult in good health. DNA for the CDR3: TGTGCCAGCAGCTTTACCCAGGGAGCCTACGAGCAGTACTTC. This sequence encodes CASSFTQGAYEQYF.